This TCR beta chain was recorded in a study of identical twins (dated by TCRdb to the mid-2010s). About the study as a whole: To test whether fetal clonotypes persist, the study used deep sequencing on TCR alpha and beta repertoires from monozygotic twins, unrelated adults of various ages, and cord blood. To rule out contamination, replicate twin experiments were performed at different times with different library preparation protocols.

To prepare the library, 5' RACE was applied. Sequenced on an Illumina HiSeq 2000. Template switching added a universal primer binding site, and the final cDNA carried a unique molecular identifier that allowed TCR cDNA molecules to be counted accurately. First-strand cDNA for TCR alpha and beta chains was synthesized from specific primers in the conserved constant-segment region. To control for contamination, each cDNA library was double barcoded with a SMART-Mk sample barcode plus Illumina barcodes. TruSeq adapter sequences along with Illumina sample barcodes were introduced in two successive PCR steps. TCR alpha and beta cDNA libraries were sequenced on the Illumina HiSeq platform with custom primers. Regarding the original processing steps: Raw reads were processed with MiGEC to extract unique molecular identifiers, and MiXCR was used to determine CDR3 positions. For each individual, recombination models were inferred using an EM algorithm with the repgenHMM and IGoR tools. The analysis of shared clonotypes was done with the tcR package in R, with sharing normalized by the product of cloneset sizes. Out-of-frame nonproductive sequences were analyzed to study raw recombination free of thymic and clonal selection effects. The public reads were reanalyzed by TCRdb: fastp trimming at Q25, MiXCR alignment, in-frame beta chains only. One record per CDR3 amino acid sequence lists the most common genes and DNA. These V and J calls rely on TCRdb rather than the paper's analysis. The sample contains some 730,000 distinct CDR3 sequences, 18% of them found a single time. Around 14% of the sample lies in the top ten.

The paper as a whole reports these results and caveats: In monozygotic twins, recombination models systematically underestimated out-of-frame TCR alpha sharing, but the models matched the sharing seen between unrelated individuals. Compared with coincidental sharing between unrelated individuals, out-of-frame TCR alpha sequences shared between twins showed an excess of sequences with low generation probability. Because the same donors could not be followed over many years, the conclusions depended on cross-sectional statistical analysis. The excess sharing between twins in beta out-of-frame sequences was weaker because fewer shared sequences reduced the signal-to-noise ratio. Fewer insertions were carried by abundant cord blood beta clonotypes; a weaker similar trend was observed in young adult naive repertoires, while no such trend was observed in memory repertoires. Zero-insertion analyses could be partly confounded by invariant T cells such as MAIT and iNKT, though diverse VJ usage argued against such confounding for most clonotypes.

The CDR3 contains 16 residues, cysteine and phenylalanine counted. The retained sequence is limited to the CDR3, 48 bases, with the frame set at the first base. The junction carries 18 bases between V and J, which are trimmed by 2 bases and 7 bases respectively. The germline V gene sets CDR1 to SGHDT and CDR2 to YYEEEE. Comments on this clonotype: Its antigen is currently not known. Base qualities are missing; no much larger clone stands one base away.

All donors were healthy Caucasians. The twin cohort comprised three pairs of female monozygotic twins, all aged roughly 18 to 30 years. Peripheral blood mononuclear cells were used as the source from which RNA for TCR libraries was isolated. These data also formed part of another study, on T cells expressing NK-cell markers. The second publication reports: Three sorted T-cell subsets (CD3+CD56+NKG2C+, CD3+CD56+NKG2C- and CD3+CD56-NKG2C+) from 8 or 9 donors had their TCR beta-chain repertoires profiled. Among the eight sequenced donors, seven were HCMV-seropositive and one was HCMV-seronegative. To restrict sorting to alphabetaTCR-expressing T cells, an anti-gammadeltaTCR antibody was added in several experiments. For six donors, the dominant CD3+CD56+NKG2C+ clonotypes were among the top 10 CD8+ clonotypes and accounted for roughly 1.0-8% of CD8+ T cells. Those dominant clonotypes were again the most abundant among CD3+CD56-NKG2C+ cells in a handful of donors, at roughly 28.3-65%. Whether the expanded NKG2C-expressing T cell clones were specific for HCMV antigens was left unclear. The study sequenced eight donors, all healthy volunteers chosen at random: three men and five women. HCMV serostatus was determined by detecting HCMV-specific IgG in serum with a commercial ELISA kit. Bulk peripheral blood T-cell repertoires were additionally sequenced from unsorted PBMC for 5 or 6 donors. MIGEC was used to demultiplex reads and group reads by UMI, and MiTCR was used to assemble and quantify clonotypes. To remove erroneous sequences, TCR cDNA sequences were retained only when supported by two or more reads. The tcR package was used for downstream repertoire analysis, and clonotypes were matched across fractions by CDR3 nucleotide sequence plus V segment. Antigen specificity was annotated against VDJdb with VDJmatch, allowing one amino acid substitution in CDR3.

This clonotype originated in a woman aged 18-30 years in good health. Sequencing was performed on PBMCs. This chain is built from TRBV5-6 and TRBJ2-2, with the D gene call left open. The DNA sequence reads TGTGCCAGCAGCTTTGGCTATTCCAAATATGGCGGGGAGCTGTTTTTT. The encoded protein is CASSFGYSKYGGELFF.